These T cell receptor beta chains were read from a single sample in a study of a mutant IDH1 vaccine in newly diagnosed glioma. TCRdb keeps only in-frame clones here, not all; method: immunoSEQ multiplex PCR. The repertoire has around 61,000 clones, around 75% of them found once; the top ten carry roughly 5.4%. Which antigens these TCRs recognize remains unknown. This specimen was PBMCs, taken from a glioma patient whose treatment included an IDH1 peptide vaccine. The receptors derive from a man aged 45 to 65 with glioma. CDR3s leave out the opening cysteine and the closing phenylalanine or tryptophan.

V: TRBV13; CDR3: ASSLAGTGTDEQY
V: TRBV6-5; CDR3: ASRKHGGGTEAF
V: TRBV9; CDR3: ASSVGRGASVTSTDTQY
V: TRBV7-6; CDR3: ASSLGTVGNSPLH
V: TRBV5-6; CDR3: ASSLGLAGGYEQY
V: TRBV25-1; CDR3: ASSESGQTGKLF
V: TRBV14; CDR3: ASAFDRLNSPLH
V: TRBV19; CDR3: ASTRTGTANTEAF
V: TRBV19; CDR3: ASSIGFRSLVTDTQY
V: TRBV7-2; CDR3: ASSLTRSDEKLF
V: TRBV6-1; CDR3: ASTRPRQGTGELF
V: TRBV7-2; CDR3: ASSLASTSGGGKLDTQY
V: TRBV30; CDR3: AWRQLTISSYEQY
V: TRBV7-2; CDR3: ASSLAGGEETQY
V: TRBV14; CDR3: ASSPMAGGDGYT
V: TRBV4-3; CDR3: ASSQGTGTWVY
V: TRBV7-9; CDR3: ASRDTAGDQY
V: TRBV7-9; CDR3: ASSTTGQGRTDTQY
V: TRBV2; CDR3: ASSEADYGYT
V: TRBV5-4; CDR3: ASYSQAGGEYEQY
V: TRBV19; CDR3: ASSILGQVGNTEAF
V: TRBV5-1; CDR3: ASSSDWFNEKLF
V: TRBV7-7; CDR3: ASSPLGFNEKLF
V: TRBV6-5; CDR3: ASRNRGSQETQY